This T cell receptor (beta chain) was recovered during a study of OX40 agonist ivuxolimab in advanced cancers. Trimming pared 2 bases from V and 2 bases from J, leaving 8 bases between. This CDR3 has 14 amino acids. The germline V gene has CDR1 SGHVS and CDR2 FNYEAQ. Method: immunoSEQ multiplex PCR; TCRdb's copy keeps in-frame clones and lacks some. The sample has around 15,000 clones; roughly 89% are singletons. This sample comprised CD4+ or CD8+ T cells sorted from blood, obtained in a trial of the OX40 agonist ivuxolimab. The V gene is TRBV7-6, the J gene TRBJ2-3, with D perhaps matching TRBD1 or TRBD2 (5 bases each). This sequence was found in an adult with an advanced solid tumor such as melanoma, head and neck, liver or kidney cancer. This CDR3 is CASSLTGPTDTQYF. The CDR3 DNA follows: TGTGCCAGCAGCTTAACGGGACCCACAGATACGCAGTATTTT. The variable domain in full, completed from reference TRBV7-6 and TRBJ2-3, reads GAGVSQSPRYKVTKRGQDVALRCDPISGHVSLYWYRQALGQGPEFLTYFNYEAQQDKSGLPNDRFSAERPEGSISTLTIQRTEQRDSAMYRCASSLTGPTDTQYFGPGTRLTVL.